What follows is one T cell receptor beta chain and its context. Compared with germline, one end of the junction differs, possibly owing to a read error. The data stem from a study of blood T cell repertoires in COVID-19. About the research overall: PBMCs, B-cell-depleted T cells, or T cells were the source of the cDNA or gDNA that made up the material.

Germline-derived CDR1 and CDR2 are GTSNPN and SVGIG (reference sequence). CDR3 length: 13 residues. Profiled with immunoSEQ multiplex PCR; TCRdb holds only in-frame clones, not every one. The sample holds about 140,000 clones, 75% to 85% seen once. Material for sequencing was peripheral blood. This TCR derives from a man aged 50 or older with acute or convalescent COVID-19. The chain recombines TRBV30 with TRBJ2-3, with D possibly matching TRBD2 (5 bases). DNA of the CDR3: TGTGCCCGGAGGTCTCTACTAGTGGATACGCAGTATTTT. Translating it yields CARRSLLVDTQYF. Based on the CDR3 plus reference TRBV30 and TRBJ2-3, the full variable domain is SQTIHQWPATLVQPVGSPLSLECTVEGTSNPNLYWYRQAAGRGLQLLFYSVGIGQISSEVPQNLSASRPQDRQFILSSKKLLLSDSGFYLCARRSLLVDTQYFGPGTRLTVL.